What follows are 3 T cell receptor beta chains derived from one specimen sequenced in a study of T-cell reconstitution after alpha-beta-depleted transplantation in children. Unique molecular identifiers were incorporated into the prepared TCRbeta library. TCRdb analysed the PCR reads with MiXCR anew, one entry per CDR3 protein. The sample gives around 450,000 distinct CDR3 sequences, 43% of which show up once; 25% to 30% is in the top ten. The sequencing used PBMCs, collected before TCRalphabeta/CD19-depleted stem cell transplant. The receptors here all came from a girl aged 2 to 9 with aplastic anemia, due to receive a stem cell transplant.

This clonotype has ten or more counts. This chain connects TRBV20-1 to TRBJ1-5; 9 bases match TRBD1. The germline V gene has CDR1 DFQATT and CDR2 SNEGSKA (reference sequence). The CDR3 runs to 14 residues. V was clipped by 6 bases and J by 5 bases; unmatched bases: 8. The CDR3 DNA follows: TGCAGTGCGGCCGGACAGGGGTTTGATCAGCCCCAGCATTTT. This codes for CSAAGQGFDQPQHF.

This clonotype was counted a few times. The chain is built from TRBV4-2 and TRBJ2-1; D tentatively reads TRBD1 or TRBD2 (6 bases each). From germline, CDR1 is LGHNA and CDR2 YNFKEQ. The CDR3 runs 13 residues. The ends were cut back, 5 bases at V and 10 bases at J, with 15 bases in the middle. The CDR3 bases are TGTGCCAGCAGCGCGCGGGACACCGGGGAGCAGTTCTTC. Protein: CASSARDTGEQFF.

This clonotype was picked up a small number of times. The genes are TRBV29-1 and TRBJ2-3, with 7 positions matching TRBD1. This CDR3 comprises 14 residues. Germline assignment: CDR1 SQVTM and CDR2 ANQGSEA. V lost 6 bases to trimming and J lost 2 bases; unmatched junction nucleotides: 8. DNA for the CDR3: TGCAGCGTGACGCAGGGGGTACCCACAGATACGCAGTATTTT. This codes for CSVTQGVPTDTQYF.